This TCR beta chain was obtained from a study of cytomegalovirus exposure and HLA in healthy donors. For the study at large: Drawn from HLA-typed donors, approximately 85 million unique TCRs were held in an early data release. Regarding the study as a whole: Roughly uniform sequencing depth across donors was assumed, possibly incorrectly.

This PCR relied on a set of 60 Vbeta primers and 13 Jbeta primers. Assay: immunoSEQ multiplex PCR; the TCRdb copy retains only in-frame clones and omits some. Of approximately 160,000 clones in the sample, approximately 81% were seen once. In regard to this clone: Its cognate antigen is unknown.

CDR3 length: 13 residues. Germline V gene data show CDR1 as ENHRY and CDR2 as SYGVKD. Deletions cut 0 bases from V and 4 bases from J, with 6 bases between. The sample taken for sequencing was PBMCs. The TCR was taken from a man between 18 and 29 years old in good health and CMV-seronegative. This chain connects TRBV10-3 to TRBJ1-2; D remains ambiguous. The CDR3 DNA reads TGTGCCATCAGTGAGTCGGGGAGCTATGGCTACACCTTC. This codes for CAISESGSYGYTF.